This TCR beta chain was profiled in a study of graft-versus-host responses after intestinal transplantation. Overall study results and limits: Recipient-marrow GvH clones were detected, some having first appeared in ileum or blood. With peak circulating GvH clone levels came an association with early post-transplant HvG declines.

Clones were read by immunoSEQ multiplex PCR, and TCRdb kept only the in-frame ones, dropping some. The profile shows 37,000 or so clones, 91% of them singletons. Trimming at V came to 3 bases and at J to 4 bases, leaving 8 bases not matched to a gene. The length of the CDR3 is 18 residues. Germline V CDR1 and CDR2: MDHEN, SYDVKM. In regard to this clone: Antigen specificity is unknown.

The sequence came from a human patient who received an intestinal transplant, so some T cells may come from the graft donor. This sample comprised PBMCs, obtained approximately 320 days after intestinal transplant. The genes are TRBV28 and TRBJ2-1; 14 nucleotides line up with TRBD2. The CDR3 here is CASSFGGLAGVGYNEQFF. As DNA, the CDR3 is TGTGCCAGCAGTTTTGGGGGACTAGCGGGAGTAGGATACAATGAGCAGTTCTTC.